The 28 T cell receptor beta chains reported below all come from one sample, sequenced in a study of cytomegalovirus exposure and HLA in healthy donors. Primers for the PCR totalled 60 Vbeta and 13 Jbeta. Clones were sequenced by immunoSEQ multiplex PCR, and TCRdb holds only the in-frame ones, with some missing. Of 110,000 or so clones listed, roughly 70% are singletons. Sequences were obtained from PBMCs. All receptors come from a man between 18 and 29 years old in good health and CMV-seropositive.

In its sample, this clone was seen a few times. The sample has other DNA sequences that encode this CDR3 too. The chain employs TRBV29-1 and TRBJ2-1; maybe TRBD1 (6 bases). Germline CDR1 SQVTM, CDR2 ANQGSEA. The ends were cut back, 6 bases at V and 7 bases at J, with 13 bases in the middle. The CDR3 loop spans 12 amino acids. The chain's CDR3 is CSVPEGVNEQFF. CDR3 sequence (DNA): TGCAGCGTGCCCGAGGGGGTTAATGAGCAGTTCTTC.

This chain joins TRBV28 and TRBJ2-7; D might be TRBD2 (6 bases). V was pared by 5 bases and J by 2 bases, with 16 bases between. CDR1 is MDHEN and CDR2 is SYDVKM in the germline V gene. The CDR3 extends over 15 amino acids. CDR3 residues: CASSPRLGLTYEQYV. In DNA, the CDR3 is TGTGCCAGCAGTCCCCGACTAGGACTGACCTACGAGCAGTACGTC.

V is TRBV15 and J is TRBJ2-5; TRBD1 might be the D (6 bases). The V gene's germline CDR1 is LNHNV and CDR2 YYDKDF (reference sequence). The V end was cut by 3 bases, the J end by 2 bases, with 16 bases between. The CDR3 is made up of 16 amino acids. The CDR3 loop reads CATSRLAGEGQETQYF. The CDR3 nucleotides read TGTGCCACCAGCAGGTTAGCAGGGGAAGGGCAAGAGACCCAGTACTTC. The whole variable domain, remainder taken from reference TRBV15 and TRBJ2-5, is DAMVIQNPRYQVTQFGKPVTLSCSQTLNHNVMYWYQQKSSQAPKLLFHYYDKDFNNEADTPDNFQSRRPNTSFCFLDIRSPGLGDTAMYLCATSRLAGEGQETQYFGPGTRLLVL.

The V and J genes are TRBV5-6 and TRBJ1-2; TRBD1 matches 10 bases. CDR3 size: 18 residues. J gave up 4 bases and V 4 bases, and 16 bases lay outside the gene matches. Germline V gives CDR1 SGHDT, CDR2 YYEEEE. DNA of the CDR3: TGTGCCAGCAGCCGCCCGGAGCCGGGACAGGGGCGCGGCTATGGCTACACCTTC. Encoded protein: CASSRPEPGQGRGYGYTF.

The chain joins TRBV5-1 to TRBJ2-1; 8 bases fit TRBD1. The CDR3 is 18 amino acids. After removal of 4 bases from V and 0 bases from J, the junction contained 12 bases not matched to a gene. Germline V gene data show CDR1 as SGHRS and CDR2 as YFSETQ. As DNA, the CDR3 is TGCGCCAGCAGCCAAAGCCCGACAGGGGTAGGCTCCTACAATGAGCAGTTCTTC. Amino acid sequence: CASSQSPTGVGSYNEQFF. Variable domain in full (rest from reference TRBV5-1 and TRBJ2-1): KAGVTQTPRYLIKTRGQQVTLSCSPISGHRSVSWYQQTPGQGLQFLFEYFSETQRNKGNFPGRFSGRQFSNSRSEMNVSTLELGDSALYLCASSQSPTGVGSYNEQFFGPGTRLTVL.

The chain is built from TRBV7-2 and TRBJ1-3, with D perhaps TRBD1 (5 bases). Germline assignment: CDR1 SGHTA and CDR2 FQGNSA. Trimming took off 5 bases at V and 0 bases at J, with 11 bases between the two ends. This CDR3 spans 15 amino acids. In nucleotides, the CDR3 is TGTGCCAGCAGCGCATACAGGTTCTCTGGAAACACCATATATTTT. As protein: CASSAYRFSGNTIYF.

V and J are TRBV2 and TRBJ2-1; possible D gene TRBD1, 6 bases. Germline V CDR1 and CDR2: SNHLY, FYNNEI. Trimming took 7 bases from V and 4 from J, leaving 17 bases between them. The CDR3 is made up of 15 amino acids. CDR3 coding DNA: TGTGCCAGCAAGATCCGGGACATACTGTACAATGAGCAGTTCTTC. It codes for CASKIRDILYNEQFF.

This clone was picked up one time. The gene calls are TRBV6-6 and TRBJ2-1, with D possibly being TRBD1 (6 bases). CDR1 is MNHNY, CDR2 SVGAGI, per germline (reference sequence). The CDR3 has 16 amino acids. The V and J ends lost 6 bases and 4 bases respectively, with 19 bases between them. The CDR3 is CASRKITGIAYNEQFF. CDR3 in DNA: TGTGCCAGCAGAAAAATCACAGGGATCGCATACAATGAGCAGTTCTTC.

Here the CDR3 reads CASSVQGTRYNEQFF. The CDR3 DNA sequence: TGTGCCAGCAGTGTCCAGGGCACTCGATACAATGAGCAGTTCTTC. The chain carries TRBV25-1 and TRBJ2-1, with a weak D call TRBD1 (5 bases). CDR1 and CDR2 from the germline V gene are MGHDK and SYGVNS. With 4 bases removed from V and 4 bases from J, the gap between germline ends came to 14 bases. The CDR3 is made up of 15 amino acids.

The V gene is TRBV7-9, the J gene TRBJ1-1; D is perhaps TRBD1 (6 bases). The V and J ends lost 6 bases and 1 base respectively, with 12 bases between them. Germline values: CDR1 SEHNR, CDR2 FQNEAQ (reference sequence). This CDR3 spans 14 amino acids. For the CDR3, the DNA is TGTGCCAGCAGACCGGGACAAGAGAACACTGAAGCTTTCTTT. This translates into CASRPGQENTEAFF.

This chain links TRBV4-1 with TRBJ1-1; D is undetermined. The V end lost 4 bases, the J end lost 2 bases, and 14 bases lay between the germline ends. The CDR3 is 15 residues long. Germline values: CDR1 MGHRA, CDR2 YSYEKL. This CDR3 is CASSPIGEKNTEAFF. The CDR3 bases are TGCGCCAGCAGCCCAATCGGGGAGAAAAACACTGAAGCTTTCTTT.

The rearrangement links TRBV4-1 to TRBJ2-7, with TRBD2 as a possible D gene (5 bases). Deletions cut 2 bases from V and 2 bases from J, with 16 bases between. Germline values: CDR1 MGHRA, CDR2 YSYEKL. The CDR3 is made up of 16 amino acids. The CDR3 DNA sequence: TGCGCCAGCAGCCAACTTGGACTCGCCACGACCTACGAGCAGTACTTC. Its protein product is CASSQLGLATTYEQYF.

This clone was detected many times. The gene calls are TRBV19 and TRBJ2-5; D perhaps matches TRBD1 (6 bases). Deletions cut 0 bases from V and 1 base from J, with 15 bases between. The V gene's germline CDR1 is LNHDA and CDR2 SQIVND (reference sequence). The CDR3 extends over 17 amino acids. Here the CDR3 reads CASSIDPPQTGQETQYF. CDR3 nucleotides: TGTGCCAGTAGTATAGATCCCCCTCAGACAGGCCAAGAGACCCAGTACTTC.

The V call is TRBV6-4, the J call TRBJ2-1; D might be TRBD2 (5 bases). Between the trimmed V and J ends, which lost 0 bases and 0 bases, there was a span of 6 bases. From germline, CDR1 is MRHNA and CDR2 SNTAGT. This CDR3 comprises 15 residues. The DNA for the CDR3 is TGTGCCAGCAGTGACTCAGGACTCTCCTACAATGAGCAGTTCTTC. Protein: CASSDSGLSYNEQFF.

The CDR3 loop is CASSDGQGGNQPQHF. The CDR3 DNA follows: TGCGCCAGCAGCGACGGACAGGGTGGCAATCAGCCCCAGCATTTT. This chain joins TRBV4-1 and TRBJ1-5; TRBD1 aligns across 8 bases. Germline-derived CDR1 and CDR2 are MGHRA and YSYEKL. The CDR3 loop spans 15 amino acids. V trimming: 5 bases; J trimming: 2 bases; junction bases outside the gene matches: 5.

This sequence joins TRBV6-5 and TRBJ2-1; D is unclear. V gave up 2 bases and J gave up 4 bases, with 12 bases separating them. The CDR3 loop spans 15 amino acids. Germline CDR1 is MNHEY and CDR2 is SVGAGI. The CDR3 region is CASSYDRSAYNEQFF. The CDR3 DNA follows: TGTGCCAGCAGTTACGACCGGAGCGCTTACAATGAGCAGTTCTTC.

The J gene is TRBJ2-5, the V gene TRBV2; maybe TRBD2 (6 bases). Germline CDR1 reads SNHLY; CDR2 reads FYNNEI. V was shortened by 6 bases and J by 2 bases, with 16 bases between the two germline ends. This CDR3 comprises 15 residues. The CDR3 is CASRGEEGEQETQYF. The CDR3 region has the DNA TGTGCCAGCAGGGGCGAGGAGGGAGAACAAGAGACCCAGTACTTC.

The sample holds a few counts of this clone. Other DNA variants within this sample encode the same CDR3. The chain recombines TRBV7-9 with TRBJ1-1; D might be TRBD1 (5 bases). The CDR3 runs 13 residues. The germline V gene encodes CDR1 SEHNR and CDR2 FQNEAQ (reference sequence). Trimming took off 4 bases at V and 1 base at J, with 7 bases between the two ends. CDR3 nucleotide sequence: TGTGCCAGCAGCTCCCAGGGGAACACTGAAGCTTTCTTT. Translated, it gives CASSSQGNTEAFF.

The chain combines TRBV10-1 with TRBJ2-7; possible D gene TRBD2, 5 bases. Germline CDR1 is WNHNN and CDR2 is SYGVQD (reference sequence). The CDR3 loop spans 15 amino acids. V was shortened by 5 bases and J by 6 bases, with 20 bases between the two germline ends. CDR3: CASSPDYSEWGEQYF. DNA of the CDR3: TGCGCCAGCAGTCCTGACTATTCCGAGTGGGGCGAGCAGTACTTC.

This clone was detected only a few times. Written as DNA, the CDR3 is TGTGCCAGCAGTCCGGGACAGTATAGCAATCAGCCCCAGCATTTT. It yields the protein CASSPGQYSNQPQHF. The chain carries TRBV6-6 and TRBJ1-5; TRBD1 agrees at 7 bases. Germline loops: CDR1 MNHNY, CDR2 SVGAGI (reference sequence). The CDR3 totals 15 residues. V was clipped by 5 bases and J by 0 bases; unmatched bases: 4.

The chain joins TRBV4-1 to TRBJ2-7, with 8 positions matching TRBD2. Germline CDR1 reads MGHRA; CDR2 reads YSYEKL. The CDR3 has 15 amino acids. With 4 bases clipped from V and 7 bases from J, the junction kept 12 bases outside the gene matches. The CDR3 sequence: CASSPGGGPPSEQYF. In DNA, the CDR3 is TGCGCCAGCAGCCCCGGGGGGGGGCCCCCTAGTGAGCAGTACTTC.

V usage is TRBV4-1 and J usage is TRBJ1-2; no reliable D call. In germline, CDR1 is MGHRA, CDR2 YSYEKL. The ends were cut back, 1 base at V and 7 bases at J, with 10 bases in the middle. The CDR3 loop spans 13 amino acids. As DNA, the CDR3 is TGCGCCAGCAGCCAAGGCCCAGAGCGTGGCTACACCTTC. Residues: CASSQGPERGYTF.

V usage is TRBV13 and J usage is TRBJ1-2; 7 nucleotides match TRBD1. Germline CDR1 is PRHDT and CDR2 is FYEKMQ (reference sequence). This CDR3 is 14 amino acids long. V was pared by 6 bases and J by 7 bases, with 11 bases of the junction left unmatched. The CDR3 loop reads CASRRTGGGCGYTF. The CDR3 nucleotides are TGTGCCAGCAGAAGGACAGGAGGTGGGTGTGGCTACACCTTC.

The chain employs TRBV5-1 and TRBJ2-1; tentative D call: TRBD1 (7 bases). The CDR3 is made up of 15 amino acids. V lost 2 bases and J lost 4, with 13 bases in between. The germline V gene has CDR1 SGHRS and CDR2 YFSETQ. The CDR3 here is CASSFWQGGYNEQFF. In nucleotides, the CDR3 is TGCGCCAGCAGCTTCTGGCAGGGGGGTTACAATGAGCAGTTCTTC.

The rearrangement uses TRBV5-1 and TRBJ2-5; TRBD1 matches 9 bases. Germline trimming cut 0 bases from V and 12 bases from J; bases unmatched to any gene: 9. Germline V gives CDR1 SGHRS, CDR2 YFSETQ. There are 14 residues in the CDR3. CDR3 bases: TGCGCCAGCAGCTTGGGTATGACAGGGGGTGAGGAGTACTTC. Protein sequence: CASSLGMTGGEEYF.

This clone was counted between two and nine times. The genes are TRBV28 and TRBJ1-4; D ambiguous. This CDR3 has 17 residues. Germline lookup yields CDR1 MDHEN and CDR2 SYDVKM. Trimming removed 4 bases from V and 0 bases from J, with 15 bases in between. The CDR3 spells CASSSFNVVPTNEKLFF. The CDR3 nucleotides read TGTGCCAGCAGTTCCTTCAACGTAGTTCCAACTAATGAAAAACTGTTTTTT.

CDR3 nucleotide sequence: TGTGCCAGCAGCCTCAGGGTTACTAATGAAAAACTGTTTTTT. Protein product: CASSLRVTNEKLFF. The chain has TRBV6-5 and TRBJ1-4; the D gene is possibly TRBD1 (5 bases). CDR3 length: 14 amino acids. V was cut by 6 bases and J by 2 bases, with 10 bases left in between. Per germline, CDR1 MNHEY and CDR2 SVGAGI.

The V gene is TRBV2, the J gene TRBJ1-6, with 7 bases aligning to TRBD1. Unmatched junction bases numbered 13, after V lost 5 bases and J lost 12 bases. This CDR3 comprises 15 residues. Germline V lookup: CDR1 SNHLY, CDR2 FYNNEI. The CDR3 reads CASSRETGSLGPLHF. The CDR3 region has the DNA TGTGCCAGCAGTAGGGAGACAGGGTCCCTCGGACCCCTCCACTTT.